These 26 T cell receptor beta chains were all obtained from the same sample, sequenced in a study of Ad26.COV2.S vaccination and SARS-CoV-2 variants (dated by TCRdb to about 2021). The treatment or condition label, read with the paper, signifies: 15 to 20 received Ad26.COV2.S at low or high dose, single or two shots; about 5 received placebo; per-sample allocation not given. For vaccine and placebo recipients, the sequenced repertoires came from samples collected on day 63 after the first injection. Libraries were constructed by the immunoSEQ multiplex PCR assay. The table comes from immuneACCESS by way of TCRdb, which keeps in-frame sequences with V and J called. Part of the clones is missing from these tables; in studies checked, under half for an unresolved V gene and the rest for unknown reasons. The sample profile shows some 400,000 clones; 89% of them were found once. Jointly, the top ten make up 1.9% of the sample.

The source was peripheral blood, collected in a trial of Ad26.COV2.S vaccine versus placebo. These receptor sequences come from a person aged 18-60 years who received the Ad26.COV2.S COVID-19 vaccine or a placebo.

The chain recombines TRBV7-9 with TRBJ2-2; TRBD2 matches at 9 bases. The germline V gene encodes CDR1 SEHNR and CDR2 FQNEAQ (reference sequence). Trimming removed 5 bases from V and 8 bases from J; junction bases left unmatched: 15. The CDR3 is 17 amino acids. The CDR3 protein is CASSRPLAGIPEGELFF. DNA of the CDR3: TGTGCCAGCAGCCGTCCCCTAGCGGGGATTCCAGAAGGGGAGCTGTTTTTT.

The gene calls are TRBV9 and TRBJ2-2; the D gene is possibly TRBD1 (6 bases). Trimming shortened V by 0 bases and J by 7 bases, and 16 bases separated the two germline ends. The CDR3 runs 16 residues. Germline lookup yields CDR1 SGDLS and CDR2 YYNGEE. The CDR3 spells CASSVEGQGPGGELFF. Here the CDR3 DNA reads TGTGCCAGCAGCGTAGAAGGGCAGGGGCCGGGCGGGGAGCTGTTTTTT.

This clone appeared once. This chain connects TRBV2 to TRBJ1-5; a weak D match, TRBD1 (6 bases). V lost 5 bases and J lost 4, with 15 bases in between. CDR1 SNHLY and CDR2 FYNNEI come from the germline V gene. CDR3 length: 15 amino acids. CDR3 amino acids: CASSSLDSKNQPQHF. For the CDR3, the DNA is TGTGCCAGCAGTTCACTGGACAGCAAGAATCAGCCCCAGCATTTT.

This clone was detected only once. The CDR3 region has the DNA TGTGCCAGCAGCTTGGTGTCAGGGGGGAACAATGAGCAGTTCTTC. Amino acid sequence: CASSLVSGGNNEQFF. The V gene is TRBV5-6, the J gene TRBJ2-1; maybe TRBD1 (7 bases). V was trimmed by 0 bases and J by 5 bases, leaving 12 bases between them. This CDR3 spans 15 amino acids. Germline loops: CDR1 SGHDT, CDR2 YYEEEE.

This clone came up once. This chain joins TRBV30 and TRBJ2-2; TRBD1 agrees at 9 bases. Germline CDR1 and CDR2: GTSNPN and SVGIG (reference sequence). V was pared by 5 bases and J by 6 bases, with 4 bases of the junction left unmatched. The CDR3 spans 13 residues. The CDR3, as DNA: TGTGCCTGGGGGACAGGGAGTCCCGGGGAGCTGTTTTTT. This sequence encodes CAWGTGSPGELFF.

V usage is TRBV28 and J usage is TRBJ1-1, with 9 bases fitting TRBD1. V was pared by 2 bases and J by 3 bases, with 1 base of the junction left unmatched. Germline-derived CDR1 and CDR2 are MDHEN and SYDVKM. The CDR3 loop spans 14 amino acids. The CDR3 DNA reads as TGTGCCAGCAGTTTAGGGACAGGGCACACTGAAGCTTTCTTT. Its translation: CASSLGTGHTEAFF.

The chain has TRBV6-5 and TRBJ2-7; a weak D match, TRBD2 (6 bases). Per germline, CDR1 MNHEY and CDR2 SVGAGI. V lost 0 bases and J lost 2, with 8 bases in between. This CDR3 has 14 amino acids. The CDR3 DNA sequence: TGTGCCAGCAGTTACTCGCCTAGCGCCTACGAGCAGTACTTC. This encodes CASSYSPSAYEQYF.

The rearrangement links TRBV6-5 to TRBJ1-5, with D hard to call. V gave up 2 bases and J gave up 9 bases, with 14 bases separating them. The CDR3 contains 14 residues. Germline CDR1 is MNHEY and CDR2 is SVGAGI. The CDR3 loop is CASSYKGSAGPQHF. The CDR3 bases are TGTGCCAGCAGTTACAAAGGGTCCGCCGGGCCCCAGCATTTT.

The J gene is TRBJ2-7, the V gene TRBV29-1; D is possibly TRBD1 (6 bases). The CDR3 is made up of 13 amino acids. Trimming removed 4 bases at V and 5 bases at J, with 15 bases between. Germline V gene lookup returns CDR1 SQVTM and CDR2 ANQGSEA. The CDR3 nucleotides are TGCAGCGTTGGGCAGGGGACGGGTGACGAGCAGTACTTC. Translating gives CSVGQGTGDEQYF.

This chain connects TRBV5-1 to TRBJ2-3; D not certain. Germline CDR1 SGHRS, CDR2 YFSETQ. V gave up 0 bases and J gave up 5 bases, with 10 bases separating them. The CDR3 is 14 amino acids. CDR3 protein: CASSLGHAGDTQYF. The CDR3 bases are TGCGCCAGCAGCTTGGGACACGCAGGAGATACGCAGTATTTT. Variable domain in full (rest from reference TRBV5-1 and TRBJ2-3): KAGVTQTPRYLIKTRGQQVTLSCSPISGHRSVSWYQQTPGQGLQFLFEYFSETQRNKGNFPGRFSGRQFSNSRSEMNVSTLELGDSALYLCASSLGHAGDTQYFGPGTRLTVL.

This chain joins TRBV12-5 and TRBJ2-2; unclear D gene. The V gene's germline CDR1 is LGHNT and CDR2 FRNRAP. V lost 7 bases to trimming and J lost 1 base, with 10 bases between them. CDR3 length: 14 residues. The CDR3, as DNA: TGTGCTAGTGCCCGCATTGGGAACACCGGGGAGCTGTTTTTT. Translation: CASARIGNTGELFF. Full variable domain (remainder filled in from reference TRBV12-5 and TRBJ2-2): DARVTQTPRHKVTEMGQEVTMRCQPILGHNTVFWYRQTMMQGLELLAYFRNRAPLDDSGMPKDRFSAEMPDATLATLKIQPSEPRDSAVYFCASARIGNTGELFFGEGSRLTVL.

J is TRBJ1-1 and V is TRBV5-4, with D tentatively TRBD1 (6 bases). CDR3 length: 14 residues. CDR1 and CDR2 from the germline V gene are SGHNT and YYREEE (reference sequence). V was cut by 4 bases and J by 0 bases, with 10 bases left in between. In DNA form, the CDR3 reads TGTGCCAGCAGCCAGGGACACCTGAACACTGAAGCTTTCTTT. Translating gives CASSQGHLNTEAFF.

CDR3 protein: CASSVGGLTVQTQYF. The CDR3 DNA is TGTGCCAGCAGCGTAGGGGGTTTGACAGTGCAGACCCAGTACTTC. The rearrangement uses TRBV9 and TRBJ2-5; maybe TRBD1 (5 bases). The germline V and J ends were trimmed by 0 bases and 6 bases, with 15 bases remaining between them. CDR1 is SGDLS and CDR2 is YYNGEE in the germline V gene. The CDR3 spans 15 residues.

V is TRBV6-5 and J is TRBJ2-7; 13 bases line up with TRBD2. J gave up 2 bases and V 11 bases, and 3 bases lay outside the gene matches. The CDR3 loop spans 13 amino acids. Germline V gives CDR1 MNHEY, CDR2 SVGAGI. CDR3 nucleotide sequence: TGTGCCTGCGGGACTAGCGGGACCTACGAGCAGTACTTC. It is translated as CACGTSGTYEQYF.

This clone has more than one count but fewer than ten. The sample holds other DNA sequences that translate to the same CDR3. The rearrangement links TRBV28 to TRBJ1-4; D is unclear. The length of the CDR3 is 12 residues. V dropped 7 bases and J dropped 8 bases, with 11 bases sitting between them. Germline V gene data show CDR1 as MDHEN and CDR2 as SYDVKM. DNA of the CDR3: TGTGCCAGCAAAGGCAGTGGCGAAAAACTGTTTTTT. The encoded protein is CASKGSGEKLFF.

V gene TRBV28 combines with J gene TRBJ2-7; 9 nucleotides match TRBD1. The CDR3 spans 14 residues. Trimming at V came to 4 bases and at J to 1 base, leaving 2 bases not matched to a gene. CDR1 and CDR2 from the germline V gene are MDHEN and SYDVKM. CDR3 coding DNA: TGTGCCAGCAGTTGGACAGGGGTGTCCTACGAGCAGTACTTC. Protein sequence: CASSWTGVSYEQYF.

The CDR3 is CASSFSSSRAQTQYF. The CDR3 DNA is TGTGCCAGCAGTTTCTCCAGTAGCAGGGCTCAGACCCAGTACTTC. The chain combines TRBV28 with TRBJ2-5; TRBD1 might be the D (5 bases). The CDR3 loop spans 15 amino acids. V shed 3 bases and J shed 6 bases, with 17 bases lying between them. Germline lookup yields CDR1 MDHEN and CDR2 SYDVKM.

V gene TRBV28 combines with J gene TRBJ2-4; D gene uncertain. Germline values: CDR1 MDHEN, CDR2 SYDVKM. V was trimmed by 0 bases and J by 15 bases, leaving 18 bases between them. This CDR3 comprises 14 residues. The CDR3 here is CASSLWGIWQKRYF. CDR3 bases: TGTGCCAGCAGTTTATGGGGGATATGGCAGAAACGGTACTTC.

The rearrangement uses TRBV7-9 and TRBJ2-2, with a tentative D call TRBD2 (5 bases). The CDR3 contains 16 residues. The V end lost 1 base, the J end lost 4 bases, and 13 bases lay between the germline ends. Germline V gives CDR1 SEHNR, CDR2 FQNEAQ (reference sequence). The CDR3 DNA sequence: TGTGCCAGCAGCTTAGAACCCGCTAGCACCACCGGGGAGCTGTTTTTT. It is translated as CASSLEPASTTGELFF.

The chain joins TRBV24-1 to TRBJ2-3, with D unresolved. CDR3 length: 15 amino acids. With 4 bases removed from V and 2 bases from J, the gap between germline ends came to 12 bases. CDR1 and CDR2 from the germline V gene are KGHDR and SFDVKD. CDR3 loop: CATSDPARDTDTQYF. Written as DNA, the CDR3 is TGTGCCACCAGTGACCCGGCCCGCGACACAGATACGCAGTATTTT.

This clone was picked up a small number of times. In DNA form, the CDR3 reads TGTGCCACCGGATGGAACACCGGGGAGCTGTTTTTT. It encodes CATGWNTGELFF. The chain is built from TRBV24-1 and TRBJ2-2; D is undetermined. Germline CDR1 is KGHDR and CDR2 is SFDVKD. The CDR3 is 12 amino acids. Trimming removed 9 bases at V and 1 base at J, with 5 bases between.

The J gene is TRBJ1-2, the V gene TRBV11-3; D gene ambiguous. Trimming left V 0 bases short and J 3 bases short, with 8 bases between. Germline CDR1 and CDR2: SGHNT and YENEEA. CDR3 size: 14 residues. This CDR3 reads CASSLESADYGYTF. CDR3 nucleotide sequence: TGTGCCAGCAGCTTAGAGTCAGCCGACTATGGCTACACCTTC.

The rearrangement joins TRBV5-5 to TRBJ2-1, with 8 bases that match TRBD2. CDR3 size: 15 residues. Unmatched junction bases numbered 4, after V lost 4 bases and J lost 1 base. Germline CDR1 and CDR2: SGHKS and YYEKEE (reference sequence). The CDR3 loop is CASSKGLESYNEQFF. DNA for the CDR3: TGTGCCAGCAGCAAGGGACTAGAGTCCTACAATGAGCAGTTCTTC.

The rearrangement links TRBV4-1 to TRBJ2-1, with 9 nucleotides matching TRBD2. V lost 1 base to trimming and J lost 8 bases; unmatched junction nucleotides: 15. This CDR3 comprises 18 residues. From germline, CDR1 is MGHRA and CDR2 YSYEKL. The CDR3 is CASSQAPPFSGSTDEQFF. CDR3 nucleotides: TGCGCCAGCAGCCAAGCCCCGCCCTTTAGCGGGAGTACGGATGAGCAGTTCTTC.

J is TRBJ2-1 and V is TRBV28; the D call may be TRBD1 or TRBD2 (6 bases each). From germline, CDR1 is MDHEN and CDR2 SYDVKM. CDR3 length equals 15 residues. V shed 5 bases and J shed 2 bases, with 13 bases lying between them. The CDR3 DNA reads TGTGCCAGCAGTATAGTCCGGGGGCCCTACAATGAGCAGTTCTTC. It is translated as CASSIVRGPYNEQFF.

This chain links TRBV3-1 (or the pseudogene TRBV3-2) with TRBJ2-3, with D uncertain. Germline V gives CDR1 LGHDT, CDR2 YNNKEL (reference sequence). V was clipped by 3 bases and J by 2 bases, with 0 bases between them. CDR3 size: 11 residues. CDR3 in DNA: TGTGCCAGCAGCCACACAGATACGCAGTATTTT. This codes for CASSHTDTQYF.